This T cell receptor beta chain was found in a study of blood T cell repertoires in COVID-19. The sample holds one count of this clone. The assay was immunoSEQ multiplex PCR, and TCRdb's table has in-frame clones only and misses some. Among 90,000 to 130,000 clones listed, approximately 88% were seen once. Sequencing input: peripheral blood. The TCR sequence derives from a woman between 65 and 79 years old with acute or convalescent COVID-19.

The CDR3, as DNA: TGTGCCAGCACCCCCGGGACTAGCCACTACAATGAGCAGTTCTTC. As protein: CASTPGTSHYNEQFF. The gene calls are TRBV28 and TRBJ2-1; the match to TRBD2 covers 9 bases. CDR1 and CDR2 from the germline V gene are MDHEN and SYDVKM. Trimming removed 7 bases from V and 3 bases from J; junction bases left unmatched: 7. This CDR3 is built from 15 residues.